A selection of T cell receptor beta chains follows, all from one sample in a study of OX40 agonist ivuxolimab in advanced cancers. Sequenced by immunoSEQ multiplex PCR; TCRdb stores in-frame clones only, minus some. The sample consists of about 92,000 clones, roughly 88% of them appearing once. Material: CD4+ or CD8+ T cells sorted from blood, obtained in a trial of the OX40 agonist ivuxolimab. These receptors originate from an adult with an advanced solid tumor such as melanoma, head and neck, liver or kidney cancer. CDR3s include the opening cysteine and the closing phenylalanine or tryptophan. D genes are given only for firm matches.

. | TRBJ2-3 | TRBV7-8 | TGTGCCAGCAGCTTAGCGGGAGGCACAGATACGCAGTATTTT | CASSLAGGTDTQYF
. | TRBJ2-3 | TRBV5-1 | TGCGCCAGCAGCTTTTCCGACACAGATACGCAGTATTTT | CASSFSDTDTQYF
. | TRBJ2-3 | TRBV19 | TGTGCCAGTAGTATAGTGAGGGCCGGCACAGATACGCAGTATTTT | CASSIVRAGTDTQYF
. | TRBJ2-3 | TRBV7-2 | TGTGCCAGCAGCTGGTCCGGGAGTCCAGATACGCAGTATTTT | CASSWSGSPDTQYF
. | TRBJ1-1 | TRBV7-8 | TGTGCCAGCAGCCCCGGGGACAAGAACACTGAAGCTTTCTTT | CASSPGDKNTEAFF
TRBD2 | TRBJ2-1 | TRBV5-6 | TGTGCCAGCAGCTTGGGCGGGAGCTCCTACAATGAGCAGTTCTTC | CASSLGGSSYNEQFF
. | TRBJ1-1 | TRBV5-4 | TGTGCCAGCAGCTACCCTGGATCAGAAGCTTTCTTT | CASSYPGSEAFF
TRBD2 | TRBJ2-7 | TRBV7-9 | TGTGCCAGCAGCTTTTACCCTAATGAGCGGGAGATTCAGTACGAGCAGTACTTC | CASSFYPNEREIQYEQYF
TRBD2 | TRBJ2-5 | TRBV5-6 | TGTGCCAGCAGCTTGGCCGGGGGGGGGACCCAGTACTTC | CASSLAGGGTQYF
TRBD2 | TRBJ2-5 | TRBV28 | TGTGCCAGCAGGCCCTTGGGGGGGGGTGAGACCCAGTACTTC | CASRPLGGGETQYF
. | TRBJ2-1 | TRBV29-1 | TGCAGCGTTATGACAGGCTCCTACAATGAGCAGTTCTTC | CSVMTGSYNEQFF
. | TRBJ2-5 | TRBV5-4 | TGTGCCAGCAGCTTGGCCGGCGAGACCCAGTACTTC | CASSLAGETQYF
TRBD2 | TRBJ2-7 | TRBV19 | TGTGCCAGTAGTATGGGAGGGTACTACGAGCAGTACTTC | CASSMGGYYEQYF
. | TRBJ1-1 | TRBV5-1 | TGCGCCAGCAGCTTGAGCCAGACCTCCTTAAACACTGAAGCTTTCTTT | CASSLSQTSLNTEAFF
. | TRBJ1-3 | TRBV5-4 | TGTGCCAGCAGCTTGGCCCTTGGACGACACTCTGGAAACACCATATATTTT | CASSLALGRHSGNTIYF